Listed here are 20 T cell receptor beta chains from one sample, sequenced in a study of technical replicates of blood from a few donors. Profiled with immunoSEQ multiplex PCR; TCRdb holds only in-frame clones, not every one. The table includes approximately 87,000 clones, about 90% detected once. Sequenced: T cells isolated from PBMCs. The receptors here all came from a human donor in good health. Some clones in this sample may be carry-over from other donors' samples.

This chain links TRBV20-1 with TRBJ1-2; D remains ambiguous. The V gene's germline CDR1 is DFQATT and CDR2 SNEGSKA (reference sequence). The CDR3 is 11 amino acids. CDR3 DNA: TGCAGCCCGGGAGCCCTGGGAGGCTACACCTTC. Its protein product is CSPGALGGYTF.

V gene TRBV6-5 combines with J gene TRBJ1-1; D is possibly TRBD1 (5 bases). Germline CDR1 reads MNHEY; CDR2 reads SVGAGI. CDR3 size: 11 residues. V lost 6 bases to trimming and J lost 7 bases, with 9 bases between them. CDR3 loop: CASRGGNEAFF. For the CDR3, the DNA is TGTGCCAGCAGGGGGGGAAATGAAGCTTTCTTT.

This chain joins TRBV5-1 and TRBJ2-5, with 8 bases fitting TRBD2. The germline V gene encodes CDR1 SGHRS and CDR2 YFSETQ. The junction had 9 bases not matched to a gene; V was cut back by 0 bases and J by 5 bases. The CDR3 consists of 16 residues. The chain's CDR3 is CASSLVLAGFLETQYF. CDR3 bases: TGCGCCAGCAGCTTGGTGCTAGCGGGTTTCTTGGAGACCCAGTACTTC.

This sequence joins TRBV5-1 and TRBJ1-2; 7 positions agree with TRBD1. Per germline, CDR1 SGHRS and CDR2 YFSETQ. This CDR3 has 14 residues. V was clipped by 4 bases and J by 2 bases; unmatched bases: 5. CDR3 amino acids: CASSPGQDNYGYTF. CDR3 nucleotide sequence: TGCGCCAGCAGCCCAGGACAGGACAACTATGGCTACACCTTC. Together with reference TRBV5-1 and TRBJ1-2, the CDR3 gives the full variable domain: KAGVTQTPRYLIKTRGQQVTLSCSPISGHRSVSWYQQTPGQGLQFLFEYFSETQRNKGNFPGRFSGRQFSNSRSEMNVSTLELGDSALYLCASSPGQDNYGYTFGSGTRLTVV.

V gene TRBV13 combines with J gene TRBJ2-3; TRBD2 matches at 9 bases. CDR3 length: 16 amino acids. Trimming removed 5 bases from V and 3 bases from J; junction bases left unmatched: 9. CDR1 and CDR2 (germline): PRHDT, FYEKMQ (reference sequence). The CDR3 loop reads CASSTSRTSATDTQYF. The CDR3 nucleotides are TGTGCCAGCAGCACCTCCAGGACTAGCGCAACAGATACGCAGTATTTT.

The table lists this clone with a few counts. The rearrangement joins TRBV29-1 to TRBJ1-1; D gene uncertain. CDR1 and CDR2 (germline): SQVTM, ANQGSEA. CDR3 size: 12 residues. V lost 4 bases and J lost 6, with 12 bases in between. Written as DNA, the CDR3 is TGCAGCGTTGTCGGGAGTGGAGCTGAAGCTTTCTTT. Translated: CSVVGSGAEAFF.

This clone was detected once. The CDR3 spells CATSRDYLSDGYTF. As DNA, the CDR3 is TGTGCCACCAGCAGAGATTACCTAAGTGATGGCTACACCTTC. V gene TRBV15 combines with J gene TRBJ1-2; D unclear. Trimming left V 0 bases short and J 6 bases short, with 11 bases between. The CDR3 is 14 residues long. CDR1 is LNHNV, CDR2 YYDKDF, per germline (reference sequence).

The V and J genes are TRBV6-5 and TRBJ1-4; 9 bases line up with TRBD1. The germline CDR1 and CDR2 sequences are MNHEY and SVGAGI. The CDR3 has 15 residues. J gave up 9 bases and V 6 bases, and 11 bases lay outside the gene matches. CDR3 sequence: CASSPSGTGPQKLFF. In nucleotides, the CDR3 is TGTGCCAGCAGCCCCTCCGGGACAGGGCCGCAAAAACTGTTTTTT.

This clone was recorded once. V is TRBV7-8 and J is TRBJ2-7, with 10 bases matching TRBD2. CDR3 size: 15 residues. V trimming: 4 bases; J trimming: 2 bases; junction bases outside the gene matches: 5. Per germline, CDR1 SGHVS and CDR2 FQNEAQ. The CDR3 protein is CASSSVAGGTYEQYF. The CDR3 DNA sequence: TGTGCCAGCAGCTCTGTAGCGGGAGGTACCTACGAGCAGTACTTC.

The chain combines TRBV7-2 with TRBJ2-7; TRBD1 matches 7 bases. CDR1 is SGHTA and CDR2 is FQGNSA in the germline V gene. CDR3 length: 13 amino acids. V gave up 5 bases and J gave up 3 bases; unmatched junction bases: 4. CDR3 amino acids: CASSPGTVYEQYF. CDR3 nucleotide sequence: TGTGCCAGCAGCCCCGGGACAGTCTACGAGCAGTACTTC. The full variable domain, in which reference TRBV7-2 and TRBJ2-7 provide the parts outside the CDR3, is GAGVSQSPSNKVTEKGKDVELRCDPISGHTALYWYRQSLGQGLEFLIYFQGNSAPDKSGLPSDRFSAERTGGSVSTLTIQRTQQEDSAVYLCASSPGTVYEQYFGPGTRLTVT.

This clone was detected only a few times. The gene calls are TRBV6-1 and TRBJ1-1; no clear D gene. V lost 6 bases and J lost 0, with 11 bases in between. Germline V lookup: CDR1 MNHNS, CDR2 SASEGT. The CDR3 has 14 residues. CDR3 protein: CASRITSMNTEAFF. CDR3 bases: TGTGCCAGCAGGATTACTAGTATGAACACTGAAGCTTTCTTT.

The chain couples TRBV11-2 to TRBJ1-1; tentative D call: TRBD1 (6 bases). The germline V gene encodes CDR1 SGHAT and CDR2 FQNNGV. Trimming cost V 5 bases and J 12 bases, with 16 bases left between them. The length of the CDR3 is 12 residues. In DNA, the CDR3 is TGTGCCAGCAGCCAACTTTGGACAGCTACTTTCTTT. Translation gives CASSQLWTATFF.

The rearrangement uses TRBV2 and TRBJ2-1, with D possibly TRBD2 on 5 matching bases. Per germline, CDR1 SNHLY and CDR2 FYNNEI. CDR3 length: 13 residues. V lost 7 bases to trimming and J lost 8 bases, with 15 bases between them. The CDR3 nucleotides read TGTGCCAGCAACCGCGGACTTCTCGATGAGCAGTTCTTC. Translated, it gives CASNRGLLDEQFF.

The rearrangement links TRBV7-2 to TRBJ2-1, with TRBD2 matching 8 bases. The CDR3 length is 14 residues. Germline loops: CDR1 SGHTA, CDR2 FQGNSA. The trim removed 0 bases at V and 5 bases at J, leaving 0 bases unmatched. The CDR3 nucleotides are TGTGCCAGCAGCTTAGCGGGACTAGACAATGAGCAGTTCTTC. As protein: CASSLAGLDNEQFF.

The rearrangement joins TRBV28 to TRBJ1-2; 10 nucleotides agree with TRBD1. The V segment lost 5 bases and the J segment 4 bases; nucleotides outside the gene matches: 7. There are 15 residues in the CDR3. Per the germline V gene, CDR1 is MDHEN and CDR2 is SYDVKM. DNA of the CDR3: TGTGCCAGCAGTCGTCCGGGACAGGGGAGCTATGGCTACACCTTC. It is translated as CASSRPGQGSYGYTF.

V gene TRBV6-5 combines with J gene TRBJ2-7; D is perhaps TRBD1 (6 bases). Germline-derived CDR1 and CDR2 are MNHEY and SVGAGI. Trimming shortened V by 8 bases and J by 3 bases, and 11 bases separated the two germline ends. The CDR3 has 12 residues. The CDR3 sequence is CASGRTDYEQYF. For the CDR3, the DNA is TGTGCCAGCGGACGGACAGACTACGAGCAGTACTTC.

The gene calls are TRBV7-9 and TRBJ2-3; D is possibly TRBD2 (6 bases). The CDR3 has 14 residues. V gave up 3 bases and J gave up 2 bases, with 9 bases separating them. The germline gives CDR1 SEHNR, CDR2 FQNEAQ (reference sequence). The CDR3 is CASSFAGSTDTQYF. In DNA, the CDR3 is TGTGCCAGCAGCTTCGCGGGGTCCACAGATACGCAGTATTTT. The whole variable domain, filled in from reference TRBV7-9 and TRBJ2-3, reads DTGVSQNPRHKITKRGQNVTFRCDPISEHNRLYWYRQTLGQGPEFLTYFQNEAQLEKSRLLSDRFSAERPKGSFSTLEIQRTEQGDSAMYLCASSFAGSTDTQYFGPGTRLTVL.

This chain joins TRBV18 and TRBJ2-6; D is perhaps TRBD1 (6 bases). CDR1 is KGHSH, CDR2 LQKENI, per germline. CDR3 size: 17 residues. Trimming left V 5 bases short and J 0 bases short, with 14 bases between. The CDR3 reads CASSTGQKSSGANVLTF. The CDR3 DNA reads TGTGCCAGCTCAACAGGACAGAAAAGCTCTGGGGCCAACGTCCTGACTTTC.

This clone was observed once. The V gene is TRBV12-5, the J gene TRBJ2-3; D is ambiguous. Trimming removed 6 bases from V and 3 bases from J, with 7 bases in between. Germline values: CDR1 LGHNT, CDR2 FRNRAP. The CDR3 totals 12 residues. The CDR3 DNA sequence: TGTGCTAGTGGCAAAAATACAGATACGCAGTATTTT. This gives the protein CASGKNTDTQYF. Supplemented by reference TRBV12-5 and TRBJ2-3, the full variable domain reads DARVTQTPRHKVTEMGQEVTMRCQPILGHNTVFWYRQTMMQGLELLAYFRNRAPLDDSGMPKDRFSAEMPDATLATLKIQPSEPRDSAVYFCASGKNTDTQYFGPGTRLTVL.

This chain connects TRBV7-9 to TRBJ1-3; D call uncertain. The germline V gene encodes CDR1 SEHNR and CDR2 FQNEAQ (reference sequence). V was clipped by 11 bases and J by 8 bases, with 10 bases between them. The CDR3 runs to 10 residues. CDR3 sequence reads: CAALADTIYF. CDR3 bases: TGTGCCGCCCTAGCGGACACCATATATTTT.